The 8 T cell receptor beta chains given below trace back to one sample, sequenced in a study of early T cells in non-severe SARS-CoV-2 infection. TCRdb independently ran MiXCR on the 5' RACE reads; one entry per CDR3 protein. The data hold tens of thousands of distinct CDR3 sequences, with 6.2% observed a single time. Material for sequencing was whole blood. These receptor sequences come from an adult who was a healthcare worker with PCR-confirmed SARS-CoV-2 infection or an uninfected control (not recorded which).

This clonotype appeared a few times. The chain employs TRBV12-3 or TRBV12-4 and TRBJ1-4; 7 positions match TRBD1. V lost 6 bases to trimming and J lost 7 bases; unmatched junction nucleotides: 8. This CDR3 contains 14 residues. The CDR3, as DNA: TGTGCCAGCAGCTTCAGACAGGGTTTTGAAAAACTGTTTTTT. Protein: CASSFRQGFEKLFF.

In this sample, this clonotype turned up a few times. The chain uses TRBV12-5 and TRBJ2-1; D may match TRBD1 or TRBD2 (5 bases each). The CDR3 sequence is 14 residues long. Germline V gene sequence: CDR1 LGHNT, CDR2 FRNRAP. Trimming pared 3 bases from V and 0 bases from J, leaving 6 bases between. This chain's CDR3 is CASGFGGSYNEQFF. CDR3 DNA: TGTGCTAGTGGTTTTGGGGGCTCCTACAATGAGCAGTTCTTC.

In this sample, this clonotype turned up many times. The chain uses TRBV18 and TRBJ2-7, with TRBD1 identical over 8 bases. CDR1 KGHSH and CDR2 LQKENI come from the germline V gene. The V gene end was trimmed by 3 bases and the J gene end by 5 bases; junction bases not matched to a gene: 6. The CDR3 spans 14 residues. The CDR3 here is CASSPRTGRNEQYF. The CDR3 region has the DNA TGTGCCAGCTCACCGAGGACAGGGCGGAACGAGCAGTACTTC.

This clonotype was detected only a few times. The chain employs TRBV7-2 and TRBJ2-3, with D perhaps assigned TRBD1 or TRBD2 (6 bases each). CDR1 is SGHTA and CDR2 is FQGNSA in the germline V gene. This CDR3 spans 15 amino acids. The ends were cut back, 8 bases at V and 1 base at J, with 16 bases in the middle. The CDR3: CASGGQSSRTDTQYF. The CDR3 DNA reads TGTGCCAGCGGGGGGCAGTCCTCTCGCACAGATACGCAGTATTTT.

In its sample, this clonotype was seen a few times. The chain carries TRBV9 and TRBJ2-2; D is undetermined. Germline V gene lookup returns CDR1 SGDLS and CDR2 YYNGEE. The CDR3 is made up of 13 amino acids. V was cut by 0 bases and J by 6 bases, with 6 bases left in between. The CDR3 loop reads CASSVVFSGELFF. The CDR3 DNA is TGTGCCAGCAGCGTAGTCTTTTCCGGGGAGCTGTTTTTT.

J is TRBJ1-2 and V is TRBV5-6; the match to TRBD1 covers 8 bases. The CDR3 extends over 13 amino acids. Germline assignment: CDR1 SGHDT and CDR2 YYEEEE. Trimming cost V 4 bases and J 7 bases; bases outside gene matches: 6. This CDR3 is CASSILQGAGYTF. The CDR3 nucleotides read TGTGCCAGCAGCATACTCCAGGGGGCTGGCTACACCTTC.

This clonotype came up many times. The chain has TRBV20-1 and TRBJ1-6; 7 bases are shared with TRBD1. V dropped 6 bases and J dropped 10; count of bases not matched to a gene: 9. From germline, CDR1 is DFQATT and CDR2 SNEGSKA (reference sequence). The length of the CDR3 is 13 residues. The CDR3 nucleotides are TGCAGTGCAAGCGACAGGGAACGGTCACCCCTCCACTTT. Its protein product is CSASDRERSPLHF.

This clonotype was recorded many times. The rearrangement joins TRBV7-2 to TRBJ1-1; no clear D. V dropped 5 bases and J dropped 5 bases, with 15 bases sitting between them. Germline CDR1 and CDR2: SGHTA and FQGNSA. CDR3 size: 14 residues. The CDR3 region is CASSRSPLGTEAFF. The CDR3 DNA follows: TGTGCCAGCAGCCGGTCCCCCCTAGGGACTGAAGCTTTCTTT.